These 26 T cell receptor beta chains originate from one sample sequenced in a study of CD8+ T cells in alopecia areata. Following RNA extraction, reverse transcription yielded cDNA that acted as the sequencing template. Profiling relied on immunoSEQ multiplex PCR, and the TCRdb table lists in-frame clones only, not all of them. The profile covers fewer than 250,000 clones, with over 40% appearing a single time and about 2.6% taken by the ten largest. As for treatment: oral pan-JAK inhibitor, 5-10 mg twice daily. This material consisted of CD4+ T cells sorted from blood, taken at approximately week 36, from a patient treated with tofacitinib. All receptors come from a human donor with alopecia areata.

The chain combines TRBV6-1 with TRBJ1-1; D is perhaps TRBD1 (5 bases). The CDR3 has 15 amino acids. CDR1 and CDR2 (germline): MNHNS, SASEGT. Trimming cost V 4 bases and J 7 bases, with 19 bases left between them. CDR3 in DNA: TGTGCCAGCAGTGGGGGACGACCGGGGACCGGTGAAGCTTTCTTT. As protein: CASSGGRPGTGEAFF.

The table lists this clone with a few counts. The rearrangement joins TRBV10-3 to TRBJ2-1; D might be TRBD1 (5 bases). The germline V and J ends were trimmed by 2 bases and 9 bases, with 14 bases remaining between them. Germline V lookup: CDR1 ENHRY, CDR2 SYGVKD. CDR3 length: 14 residues. CDR3 in amino acids: CAISEGTGWGEQFF. The DNA for the CDR3 is TGTGCCATCAGTGAGGGTACAGGTTGGGGTGAGCAGTTCTTC.

The chain recombines TRBV30 with TRBJ2-1, with 13 bases identical to TRBD2. The V gene's germline CDR1 is GTSNPN and CDR2 SVGIG (reference sequence). V gave up 4 bases and J gave up 10 bases; unmatched junction bases: 7. The CDR3 length is 14 residues. CDR3 bases: TGTGCCTGGACTGGACTAGCGGGAGTTGGCGAGCAGTTCTTC. Protein: CAWTGLAGVGEQFF.

This clone occurred a few times. This chain uses TRBV28 with TRBJ2-5; 7 bases match TRBD1. This CDR3 has 15 residues. After removal of 6 bases from V and 2 bases from J, the junction contained 9 bases not matched to a gene. Germline V lookup: CDR1 MDHEN, CDR2 SYDVKM. CDR3 nucleotides: TGTGCCAGCAGCAGAAGGGGGACAGAACAAGAGACCCAGTACTTC. It specifies CASSRRGTEQETQYF.

The rearrangement links TRBV4-1 to TRBJ2-3, with D tentatively TRBD2 (5 bases). CDR3 length: 16 residues. V was pared by 1 base and J by 5 bases, with 16 bases between. Germline CDR1 MGHRA, CDR2 YSYEKL. CDR3 nucleotides: TGCGCCAGCAGCCAAGCTATCGGGGATCTACAAGATACGCAGTATTTT. It specifies CASSQAIGDLQDTQYF.

V and J are TRBV5-1 and TRBJ2-2, with no clear D. The V end was cut by 6 bases, the J end by 8 bases, with 20 bases between. This CDR3 is built from 15 residues. Germline CDR1 reads SGHRS; CDR2 reads YFSETQ. Here the CDR3 DNA reads TGCGCCAGCACCTCAAAACCCGGCAACGCAGGGGAGCTGTTTTTT. Protein: CASTSKPGNAGELFF.

This chain connects TRBV29-1 to TRBJ1-1, with 8 bases aligning to TRBD1. Germline CDR1 SQVTM, CDR2 ANQGSEA. V trimming: 6 bases; J trimming: 4 bases; junction bases outside the gene matches: 10. This CDR3 spans 14 amino acids. The chain's CDR3 is CSVLDRALGTEAFF. The CDR3 DNA follows: TGCAGCGTCCTGGACAGGGCACTTGGCACTGAAGCTTTCTTT.

This clone was counted between two and nine times. This chain uses TRBV14 with TRBJ2-6; 7 bases align to TRBD1. Per the germline V gene, CDR1 is SGHDN and CDR2 is FVKESK. This CDR3 contains 16 residues. V trimming: 3 bases; J trimming: 2 bases; junction bases outside the gene matches: 4. This chain's CDR3 is CASSQITGAGANVLTF. For the CDR3, the DNA is TGTGCCAGCAGCCAGATTACAGGGGCTGGGGCCAACGTCCTGACTTTC.

This chain connects TRBV30 to TRBJ1-2; 7 nucleotides match TRBD1. The V gene end was trimmed by 2 bases and the J gene end by 7 bases; junction bases not matched to a gene: 7. Germline V gene sequence: CDR1 GTSNPN, CDR2 SVGIG (reference sequence). The CDR3 is 13 residues long. Written as DNA, the CDR3 is TGTGCCTGGAGTCAAGACAGGGAATTTGGCTACACCTTC. Its translation: CAWSQDREFGYTF.

The J gene is TRBJ2-1, the V gene TRBV14; D unresolved. Germline V gives CDR1 SGHDN, CDR2 FVKESK. The V end lost 4 bases, the J end lost 0 bases, and 7 bases lay between the germline ends. CDR3 size: 14 residues. This CDR3 is CASSRGNSYNEQFF. The DNA of the CDR3 is TGTGCCAGCAGCCGTGGGAACTCCTACAATGAGCAGTTCTTC.

The CDR3 protein is CASSFHFDSNYGYTF. CDR3 nucleotide sequence: TGTGCCAGCAGCTTTCATTTCGACAGTAACTATGGCTACACCTTC. The chain carries TRBV7-2 and TRBJ1-2, with D possibly matching TRBD1 (5 bases). V was shortened by 3 bases and J by 1 base, with 12 bases between the two germline ends. The CDR3 spans 15 residues. The germline V gene has CDR1 SGHTA and CDR2 FQGNSA.

This clone came up a few times. The V call is TRBV19, the J call TRBJ1-5; the D is unclear. V dropped 6 bases and J dropped 1 base, with 10 bases sitting between them. The CDR3 sequence is 14 residues long. Germline V gene data show CDR1 as LNHDA and CDR2 as SQIVND (reference sequence). Written as DNA, the CDR3 is TGTGCCAGTAGGCCCGGGCCGAGCAATCAGCCCCAGCATTTT. It translates to CASRPGPSNQPQHF.

The V and J genes are TRBV7-2 and TRBJ2-1, with 13 bases aligning to TRBD2. With 0 bases clipped from V and 10 bases from J, the junction kept 0 bases outside the gene matches. The CDR3 consists of 14 residues. In germline, CDR1 is SGHTA, CDR2 FQGNSA. CDR3 DNA: TGTGCCAGCAGCTTAGCGGGACTAGCGGGAGAGCAGTTCTTC. This translates into CASSLAGLAGEQFF.

This clone has a count of ten or more. The V and J genes are TRBV7-9 and TRBJ1-4, with D maybe TRBD1 (5 bases). V lost 5 bases and J 8 bases, leaving 18 bases between the germline ends. Per germline, CDR1 SEHNR and CDR2 FQNEAQ (reference sequence). The CDR3 runs 15 residues. The CDR3 sequence is CASSTVQGGGEKLFF. Here the CDR3 DNA reads TGTGCCAGCAGCACAGTCCAGGGAGGAGGAGAAAAACTGTTTTTT. The full variable domain, rest sourced from reference TRBV7-9 and TRBJ1-4, is DTGVSQNPRHKITKRGQNVTFRCDPISEHNRLYWYRQTLGQGPEFLTYFQNEAQLEKSRLLSDRFSAERPKGSFSTLEIQRTEQGDSAMYLCASSTVQGGGEKLFFGSGTQLSVL.

This chain joins TRBV2 and TRBJ2-7; 11 nucleotides line up with TRBD2. Unmatched junction bases numbered 11, after V lost 6 bases and J lost 7 bases. Per the germline V gene, CDR1 is SNHLY and CDR2 is FYNNEI. This CDR3 spans 15 amino acids. This CDR3 is CASSFTSGSPGEQYF. The CDR3 DNA sequence: TGTGCCAGCAGCTTTACTAGCGGGAGCCCCGGGGAGCAGTACTTC.

In this sample, this clone turned up a few times. The rearrangement joins TRBV29-1 to TRBJ2-3; possibly TRBD2 for D (5 bases). Germline loops: CDR1 SQVTM, CDR2 ANQGSEA. The germline V and J ends were trimmed by 3 bases and 3 bases, with 13 bases remaining between them. This CDR3 has 14 residues. In nucleotides, the CDR3 is TGCAGCGTTGATGTGGGAGTAAGGACAGATACGCAGTATTTT. Its translation: CSVDVGVRTDTQYF.

The chain recombines TRBV5-1 with TRBJ2-2, with D maybe TRBD1 (5 bases). This CDR3 contains 13 residues. Germline values: CDR1 SGHRS, CDR2 YFSETQ. The V end was cut by 3 bases, the J end by 5 bases, with 8 bases between. In nucleotides, the CDR3 is TGCGCCAGCAGCTCGACAGTTACCGGGGAGCTGTTTTTT. It translates to CASSSTVTGELFF.

The V call is TRBV6-6, the J call TRBJ2-3; 8 positions agree with TRBD2. CDR3 length equals 16 residues. Germline V gene lookup returns CDR1 MNHNY and CDR2 SVGAGI (reference sequence). The junction had 6 bases not matched to a gene; V was cut back by 0 bases and J by 4 bases. The CDR3 DNA follows: TGTGCCAGCAGTTACTCAGAGCGGGAGTACTCAGATACGCAGTATTTT. It encodes CASSYSEREYSDTQYF.

This rearrangement joins TRBV30 to TRBJ1-5; no clear D. V was trimmed by 0 bases and J by 3 bases, leaving 6 bases between them. The CDR3 has 13 residues. CDR1 is GTSNPN and CDR2 is SVGIG in the germline V gene (reference sequence). The CDR3 sequence is CAWSVLTNQPQHF. The CDR3 nucleotides are TGTGCCTGGAGTGTACTGACCAATCAGCCCCAGCATTTT. The complete variable domain, with remaining parts taken from reference TRBV30 and TRBJ1-5, reads SQTIHQWPATLVQPVGSPLSLECTVEGTSNPNLYWYRQAAGRGLQLLFYSVGIGQISSEVPQNLSASRPQDRQFILSSKKLLLSDSGFYLCAWSVLTNQPQHFGDGTRLSIL.

The chain has TRBV6-6 and TRBJ2-3; D may correspond to TRBD1 or TRBD2 (7 bases each). Germline loops: CDR1 MNHNY, CDR2 SVGAGI (reference sequence). V was shortened by 6 bases and J by 3 bases, with 16 bases between the two germline ends. This CDR3 spans 15 amino acids. The CDR3 here is CASRTTGRVTDTQYF. The CDR3 coding sequence is TGTGCCAGCAGGACGACAGGGAGGGTGACAGATACGCAGTATTTT.

In its sample, this clone was seen a few times. The chain carries TRBV5-1 and TRBJ2-3, with 9 bases aligning to TRBD1. CDR3 length equals 15 residues. Trimming took 0 bases from V and 3 from J; bases not matched to a gene: 2. Germline V gene data show CDR1 as SGHRS and CDR2 as YFSETQ. CDR3 sequence (DNA): TGCGCCAGCAGCTTGGATGGACAGGGGACAGATACGCAGTATTTT. It yields the protein CASSLDGQGTDTQYF.

This clone was found a few times. V and J are TRBV28 and TRBJ2-7; no reliable D call. Germline V gene sequence: CDR1 MDHEN, CDR2 SYDVKM. The CDR3 runs to 15 residues. V gave up 4 bases and J gave up 2 bases, with 15 bases separating them. CDR3 DNA sequence: TGTGCCAGCAGTTCGCCCCAGACACTCGCCTACGAGCAGTACTTC. Its protein product is CASSSPQTLAYEQYF.

This chain uses TRBV7-9 with TRBJ2-5; 8 bases match TRBD1. CDR3 size: 13 residues. The V and J ends lost 10 bases and 1 base, in that order; junction bases with no gene match: 5. Germline-derived CDR1 and CDR2 are SEHNR and FQNEAQ (reference sequence). The DNA for the CDR3 is TGTGCCACCAGACAGGGGCTCCAAGAGACCCAGTACTTC. It is translated as CATRQGLQETQYF.

V is TRBV29-1 and J is TRBJ1-5, with 9 bases lining up with TRBD1. J gave up 4 bases and V 6 bases, and 4 bases lay outside the gene matches. Germline V gives CDR1 SQVTM, CDR2 ANQGSEA. The CDR3 loop spans 13 amino acids. This chain's CDR3 is CSVRTGENQPQHF. DNA for the CDR3: TGCAGCGTGCGGACAGGGGAAAATCAGCCCCAGCATTTT.

The V call is TRBV29-1, the J call TRBJ2-2, with D perhaps matching TRBD1 or TRBD2 (5 bases each). Between the trimmed V and J ends, which lost 5 bases and 3 bases, there was a span of 10 bases. Germline V lookup: CDR1 SQVTM, CDR2 ANQGSEA. The CDR3 length is 13 residues. CDR3 DNA sequence: TGCAGCGTTAGCCGGGGCCACACCGGGGAGCTGTTTTTT. Its translation is CSVSRGHTGELFF.

This clone was counted a single time. The rearrangement links TRBV5-1 to TRBJ2-5, with 8 nucleotides matching TRBD2. Germline V gives CDR1 SGHRS, CDR2 YFSETQ. This CDR3 region has 18 residues. The V and J ends lost 0 bases and 4 bases, in that order; junction bases with no gene match: 14. This CDR3 reads CASSLVAGTGGPGETQYF. Written as DNA, the CDR3 is TGCGCCAGCAGCTTGGTGGCAGGGACGGGAGGGCCAGGAGAGACCCAGTACTTC.